These 7 T cell receptor beta chains came from one sample sequenced in a study of blood T cell repertoires in COVID-19. The repertoire was sequenced with immunoSEQ multiplex PCR; TCRdb's copy has only in-frame clones and lacks some. This repertoire shows about 89,000 clones, around three quarters found once; its top ten account for 15% to 20%. The sequenced sample consisted of peripheral blood. All receptors come from an elderly woman with acute or convalescent COVID-19.

V and J are TRBV6-4 and TRBJ2-2; TRBD1 might be the D (6 bases). CDR1 is MRHNA and CDR2 is SNTAGT in the germline V gene. This CDR3 has 15 amino acids. The V end was cut by 5 bases, the J end by 0 bases, with 10 bases between. The CDR3 spells CASSPGTPNTGELFF. The CDR3, as DNA: TGTGCCAGCAGTCCCGGGACACCGAACACCGGGGAGCTGTTTTTT.

This clone has only one observation. The V call is TRBV7-3, the J call TRBJ1-1; D call uncertain. Germline CDR1 SGHTA, CDR2 FQGTGA. V was cut by 2 bases and J by 0 bases, with 10 bases left in between. The CDR3 contains 15 residues. The CDR3 here is CASSLGERLNTEAFF. The CDR3 nucleotides are TGTGCCAGCAGCTTAGGGGAGAGATTGAACACTGAAGCTTTCTTT.

This chain uses TRBV6-5 with TRBJ2-7; D is unresolved. V was cut by 4 bases and J by 0 bases, with 10 bases left in between. CDR1 is MNHEY and CDR2 is SVGAGI in the germline V gene. The CDR3 spans 14 residues. The CDR3 sequence is CASSLGPSSYEQYF. Written as DNA, the CDR3 is TGTGCCAGCAGTTTGGGCCCAAGCTCCTACGAGCAGTACTTC.

The rearrangement joins TRBV7-2 to TRBJ2-5; no firm D call. Germline CDR1 is SGHTA and CDR2 is FQGNSA. CDR3 length: 14 residues. V shed 2 bases and J shed 1 base, with 8 bases lying between them. The CDR3 DNA reads TGTGCCAGCAGCTTATTAGGAGTCCAAGAGACCCAGTACTTC. Translation: CASSLLGVQETQYF.

CDR3 protein: CASSEARADINSPLHF. Here the CDR3 DNA reads TGTGCCAGCAGTGAAGCGCGGGCTGATATTAATTCACCCCTCCACTTT. The chain recombines TRBV2 with TRBJ1-6; D call uncertain. Germline CDR1 and CDR2: SNHLY and FYNNEI. V was shortened by 0 bases and J by 6 bases, with 12 bases between the two germline ends. The CDR3 length is 16 residues.

This clone has just a few counts. CDR3: CASSHGTGTVVHF. The CDR3 DNA sequence: TGTGCCAGCAGCCACGGGACAGGGACGGTCGTCCACTTT. The rearrangement joins TRBV3-1 (or the pseudogene TRBV3-2) to TRBJ1-6; 9 bases are a match to TRBD1. CDR3 length: 13 amino acids. Germline V gene data show CDR1 as LGHDT and CDR2 as YNNKEL (reference sequence). Unmatched junction bases numbered 8, after V lost 3 bases and J lost 17 bases.

The chain is built from TRBV6-1 and TRBJ2-2, with 8 bases fitting TRBD2. The CDR3 spans 15 residues. Germline-derived CDR1 and CDR2 are MNHNS and SASEGT. The V and J ends lost 2 bases and 5 bases, in that order; junction bases with no gene match: 4. The CDR3 DNA follows: TGTGCCAGCAGTGAAAGCGGGAGAAAGACCGGGGAGCTGTTTTTT. Protein sequence: CASSESGRKTGELFF.